The subject of this entry is one TCR beta chain. The specificity of this receptor is unknown. The input lacks base qualities; no much larger clone sits a single base away. Explained via the paper, the time point label denotes: roughly 27 days on oral tofacitinib. The treatment or condition label for this specimen denotes: oral pan-JAK inhibitor, 5-10 mg twice daily. From alopecia areata patients, peripheral blood was collected along with lesional scalp punch biopsies. PBMCs were separated by density centrifugation and stained for CD3, CD4 and CD8, after which CD4+ and CD8+ T cells were sorted on a FACSAria. The method was the immunoSEQ multiplex PCR assay. For TCR sequencing, RNA was extracted from every sample and reverse transcribed into cDNA to serve as template. SuperScript III was used for first-strand cDNA synthesis, primed with a 2:1 mix of oligo-dT and random hexamers. Amplification bias was assessed with a synthetic immune receptor repertoire, and residual bias was removed computationally. Regarding the original processing steps: Raw reads were preprocessed for error removal, and CDR3 was defined according to IMGT conventions as running from the conserved cysteine to phenylalanine. Clonality was calculated as 1 minus Shannon entropy normalized by log2 of the number of productive unique TCRs. Scalp TCRbeta sequences were cross-referenced with sorted blood CD4 and CD8 repertoires so that the CD4 or CD8 identity of scalp clones could be inferred. TCRdb mirrors the immuneACCESS table, restricted to in-frame sequences. Some clones are absent from its copies; in checked studies, under half trace to an unresolved V gene, and the reason for the others is unknown. V and J calls plus clone size are reproduced from that table; the DNA served to infer D and trimming. The sample includes around 190,000 clones, with roughly three fifths observed a single time. The top ten clonotypes cover roughly 0.71% of the sample.

This specimen belongs to a study of CD8+ T cells in alopecia areata (dated by TCRdb to 2016 to 2018). About the full investigation: The treated patients took part in an open-label pilot trial in which moderate-to-severe alopecia areata was treated with oral tofacitinib at 5 to 10 mg twice daily. TCRbeta CDR3 regions were amplified by immunoSEQ multiplex PCR using 35 Vbeta forward and 13 Jbeta reverse primers. Human TCRbeta sequencing covered scalp tissue and sorted CD4+ and CD8+ peripheral blood T cells from patchy and totalis/universalis alopecia areata patients and healthy controls. Tofacitinib was given for 6 to 18 months, followed by 6 months of follow-up off drug to assess delayed response and recurrence. RNA was extracted with the PAXgene miRNA kit for fixed scalp, the miRNeasy kit for PBMCs, and the RNeasy kit for mouse skin. To study T cell clonal expansion in alopecia areata, the researchers applied high-throughput TCRbeta sequencing to both the C3H/HeJ mouse model and human patients. Biopsies were taken from tofacitinib-treated patients at baseline and at 4 and 24 weeks of treatment, and a later scalp biopsy was taken in several of the tofacitinib-treated patients. The SALT score, which quantifies the percentage of affected scalp surface area, was used to measure disease severity in treated patients. Clonality in the scalp was compared among normal scalp (n=4), patchy alopecia areata scalp (n=8), and alopecia totalis/universalis scalp (n=8). The investigation overall reported the following: Because the treated cohort was small and had just a single nonresponder, larger studies are needed to establish links between baseline CD8+ expansion and response. With tofacitinib, both scalp clonality and the number of expanded CD8+ clones among the top 100 scalp clones went down significantly. Shared TCR sequences between patients were less evident than in mice, which may be partly attributable to HLA diversity in the patient population. Compared with normal scalp, lesional scalp had higher clonality and more expanded CD8+ clones, particularly in alopecia totalis/universalis, a pattern that suggests antigenic drive. During tofacitinib treatment, many expanded lesional clones remained in scalp and blood, and this persistence may partly explain relapse after treatment is stopped. Scalp TCR repertoire analysis is complicated because resident alphabeta T cells in normal human skin are also sequenced, whereas mouse skin is dominated by gammadelta T cells.

Taken from the germline V gene (reference sequence), the CDR1 and CDR2 loops are LNHNV and YYDKDF. Its CDR3 holds 12 amino acids, cysteine through phenylalanine. Only CDR3 DNA is held: 36 bases, read in frame from base 1. V drops 0 bases and J drops 8 bases, leaving 7 bases in between. Sequencing used CD4+ T cells sorted from blood, obtained at week 4, from a patient treated with tofacitinib. The V and J genes are TRBV15 and TRBJ2-5, with the D gene not clear enough to name. The clonotype was recovered from a human donor with alopecia areata. The nucleotide sequence is TGTGCCACCAGCAGAGATCTGGGCACCCAGTACTTC. This translates into CATSRDLGTQYF.